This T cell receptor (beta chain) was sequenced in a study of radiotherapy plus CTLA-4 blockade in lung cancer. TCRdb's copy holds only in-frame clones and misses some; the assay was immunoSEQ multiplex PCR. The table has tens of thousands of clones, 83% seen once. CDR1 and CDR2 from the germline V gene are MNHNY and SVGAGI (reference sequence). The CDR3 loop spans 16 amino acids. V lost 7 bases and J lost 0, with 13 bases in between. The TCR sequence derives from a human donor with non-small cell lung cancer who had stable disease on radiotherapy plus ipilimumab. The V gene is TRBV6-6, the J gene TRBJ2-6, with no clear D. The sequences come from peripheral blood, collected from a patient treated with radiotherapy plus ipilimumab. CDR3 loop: CASNQQRASGANVLTF. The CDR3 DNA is TGTGCCAGCAACCAACAGAGAGCCTCTGGGGCCAACGTCCTGACTTTC.